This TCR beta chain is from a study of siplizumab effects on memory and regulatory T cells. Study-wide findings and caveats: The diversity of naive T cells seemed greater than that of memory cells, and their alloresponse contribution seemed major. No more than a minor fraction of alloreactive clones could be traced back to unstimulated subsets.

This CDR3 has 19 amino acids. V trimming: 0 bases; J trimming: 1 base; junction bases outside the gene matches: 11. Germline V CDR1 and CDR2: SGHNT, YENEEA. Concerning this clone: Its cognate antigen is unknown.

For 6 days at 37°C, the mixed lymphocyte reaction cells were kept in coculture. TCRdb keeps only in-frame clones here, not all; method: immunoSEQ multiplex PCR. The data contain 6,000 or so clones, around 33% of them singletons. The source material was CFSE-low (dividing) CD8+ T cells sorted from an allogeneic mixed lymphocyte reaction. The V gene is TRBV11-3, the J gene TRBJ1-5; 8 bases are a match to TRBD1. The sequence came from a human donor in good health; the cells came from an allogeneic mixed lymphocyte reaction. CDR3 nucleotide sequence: TGTGCCAGCAGCTTAGAACTCTTACAGGGGGTACGAAGCAATCAGCCCCAGCATTTT. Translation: CASSLELLQGVRSNQPQHF. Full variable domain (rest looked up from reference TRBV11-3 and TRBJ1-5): EAGVVQSPRYKIIEKKQPVAFWCNPISGHNTLYWYLQNLGQGPELLIRYENEEAVDDSQLPKDRFSAERLKGVDSTLKIQPAELGDSAVYLCASSLELLQGVRSNQPQHFGDGTRLSIL.